This is a list of T cell receptor beta chains from one sample in a study of Graves' ophthalmopathy and Graves' hyperthyroidism. TCRdb called the multiplex PCR reads again in MiXCR, with one record for every CDR3 protein. The profile shows about 1.1 million distinct CDR3 sequences, about two fifths of them singletons. Sequencing was carried out using peripheral blood or thyroid tissue (not recorded which). The receptors originated from an adult man with Graves' hyperthyroidism. Each CDR3 is given with its conserved first and last residue. D genes are given only for firm matches. Part of the rows lack a size; the others show once, few, many or a class for expanded clones.

>.|TRBD1|TRBJ1-5|TRBV12-3/TRBV12-4
CASSSTPGQGSNQPQHF
TGTGCCAGCAGTTCCACTCCGGGACAGGGAAGCAATCAGCCCCAGCATTTT
>few|.|TRBJ1-3|TRBV25-1
CASSGVLGNTIYF
TGTGCCAGCAGTGGGGTGCTTGGAAACACCATATATTTT
>few|TRBD1|TRBJ1-2|TRBV5-4
CASSLYGQVDGYTF
TGTGCCAGCAGCTTATATGGACAGGTGGATGGCTACACCTTC
>.|TRBD1|TRBJ1-2|TRBV29-1
CSVAGTGGFGYTF
TGCAGCGTCGCCGGGACAGGGGGCTTTGGCTACACCTTC
>many|TRBD2|TRBJ2-7|TRBV7-2
CASSLAASGKYEQYF
TGTGCCAGCAGCTTAGCGGCTAGCGGAAAATACGAGCAGTACTTC
>many|.|TRBJ2-7|TRBV7-2
CASSLWAGDSYEQYF
TGTGCCAGCAGCTTATGGGCCGGGGACTCCTACGAGCAGTACTTC
>.|.|TRBJ1-5|TRBV12-3/TRBV12-4
CASSQADRTEPQHF
TGTGCCAGCAGTCAGGCCGACAGGACGGAGCCCCAGCATTTT
>few|.|TRBJ1-1|TRBV19
CASSITGSANTEAFF
TGTGCCAGTAGTATAACAGGGTCTGCGAACACTGAAGCTTTCTTT
>many|.|TRBJ2-2|TRBV19
CASSNRNTGELFF
TGTGCCAGCAGCAACCGGAACACCGGGGAGCTGTTTTTT
>few|TRBD1|TRBJ1-4|TRBV20-1
CSARLRQGFNEKLFF
TGCAGTGCTAGATTAAGACAGGGCTTTAATGAAAAACTGTTTTTT
>.|.|TRBJ2-2|TRBV11-2
CASSLEPNGELFF
TGTGCCAGCAGCTTAGAACCCAACGGGGAGCTGTTTTTT
>many|.|TRBJ2-7|TRBV12-3/TRBV12-4
CASSFGQNEQYF
TGTGCCAGCAGTTTTGGGCAGAACGAGCAGTACTTC
>many|.|TRBJ1-6|TRBV12-3/TRBV12-4
CASRGDGHNSPLHF
TGTGCCAGCAGAGGAGATGGACATAATTCACCCCTCCACTTT
>.|TRBD1|TRBJ1-2|TRBV7-2
CASSTEGAVRPPNYGYTF
TGTGCCAGCAGCACTGAGGGGGCAGTTCGGCCCCCTAACTATGGCTACACCTTC
>few|.|TRBJ1-2|TRBV5-1
CASSYWQGPIGYYGYTF
TGCGCCAGCAGTTATTGGCAGGGGCCCATAGGTTACTATGGCTACACCTTC
>few|TRBD2|TRBJ2-7|TRBV9
CASSVSVAGVGNEQYF
TGTGCCAGCAGCGTATCGGTTGCGGGAGTCGGTAACGAGCAGTACTTC
>.|.|TRBJ2-7|TRBV4-3
CASSQLVQGSYEQYF
TGCGCCAGCAGCCAACTCGTGCAGGGGTCCTACGAGCAGTACTTC
>.|.|TRBJ1-3|TRBV7-8
CASSLGETDSGNTIYF
TGTGCCAGCAGCTTAGGAGAGACCGACTCTGGAAACACCATATATTTT
>.|.|TRBJ1-5|TRBV20-1
CSASLSDSNQPQHF
TGCAGTGCTAGTCTTTCAGATAGCAATCAGCCCCAGCATTTT
>.|.|TRBJ2-1|TRBV7-3
CASSASNEQFF
TGTGCCAGCAGCGCCTCCAATGAGCAGTTCTTC
>few|.|TRBJ1-4|TRBV19
CASSPWTAVATNEKLFF
TGTGCCAGTAGTCCCTGGACAGCAGTTGCAACTAATGAAAAACTGTTTTTT
>medium-sized|.|TRBJ1-1|TRBV29-1
CSVGGRTTEAFF
TGCAGCGTTGGGGGTAGGACCACTGAAGCTTTCTTT
>.|.|TRBJ1-5|TRBV10-1
CASSYSDKTPISQPQHF
TGTGCCAGCAGTTATTCGGACAAAACCCCCATATCCCAGCCCCAGCATTTT
>.|TRBD2|TRBJ2-7|TRBV28
CASSESSGAGEQYF
TGTGCCAGCAGCGAATCTAGCGGAGCTGGAGAGCAGTACTTC
>.|TRBD1|TRBJ2-7|TRBV5-6
CASSSDRGQPYEQYF
TGTGCCAGCAGCTCCGACAGGGGTCAACCCTACGAGCAGTACTTC
>many|.|TRBJ2-2|TRBV19
CASSPRESGELFF
TGTGCCAGTAGTCCCCGTGAGTCCGGGGAGCTGTTTTTT
>few|TRBD1|TRBJ1-2|TRBV5-6
CASTSGPGTGAKTNTF
TGTGCCAGCACCTCCGGCCCCGGGACAGGGGCAAAAACCAACACCTTC
>many|.|TRBJ2-7|TRBV14
CASSQELGSGQYF
TGTGCCAGCAGCCAAGAACTCGGATCCGGGCAGTACTTC
>.|.|TRBJ1-5|TRBV24-1
CATSGDGNQPQHF
TGTGCCACCAGTGGGGACGGGAATCAGCCCCAGCATTTT
>few|.|TRBJ1-5|TRBV10-3
CAIRGIFQPQHF
TGTGCCATCAGAGGTATTTTTCAGCCCCAGCATTTT
>.|.|TRBJ1-1|TRBV30
CAWTAAPSTEAFF
TGTGCCTGGACGGCCGCGCCGAGCACTGAAGCTTTCTTT
>many|.|TRBJ1-2|TRBV7-2
CASSLGVGRIYGYTF
TGTGCCAGCAGCTTAGGGGTCGGCAGAATCTATGGCTACACCTTC
>.|TRBD1|TRBJ1-5|TRBV10-3
CAISGAGGHQPQHF
TGTGCCATCAGTGGGGCAGGGGGCCATCAGCCCCAGCATTTT
>few|.|TRBJ1-1|TRBV12-3/TRBV12-4
CASSWVGSTEAFF
TGTGCCAGCAGTTGGGTGGGAAGCACTGAAGCTTTCTTT
>.|TRBD2|TRBJ2-5|TRBV29-1
CSVSSGGGETQYF
TGCAGCGTCAGTAGCGGGGGGGGAGAGACCCAGTACTTC
>.|.|TRBJ1-5|TRBV19
CASSIRKRNLYSNQPQHF
TGTGCCAGTAGTATTCGTAAGAGGAACCTTTATAGCAATCAGCCCCAGCATTTT
>many|.|TRBJ2-5|TRBV2
CASSTDSFQETQYF
TGTGCCAGCAGCACGGACTCGTTCCAAGAGACCCAGTACTTC
>.|.|TRBJ2-7|TRBV5-4
CASSLGFSLEQYF
TGTGCCAGCAGCTTGGGCTTTTCGCTCGAGCAGTACTTC
>many|TRBD1|TRBJ2-7|TRBV10-3
CAISGAGQGAGEQYF
TGTGCCATCAGTGGTGCGGGACAGGGGGCGGGCGAGCAGTACTTC
>.|.|TRBJ2-7|TRBV25-1
CACSARWREGAPNSYEQYF
.